The sequence of this TCR beta chain was determined in a study of response to subunit inactivated influenza vaccine. A word on this clonotype: Its antigen is not known.

MiXCR, run by TCRdb on the RT-PCR reads, gives a single entry per CDR3 protein. The table records hundreds of thousands of distinct CDR3 sequences, about 7.6% of them present only once. Study findings and constraints: T cells newly recruited by each seasonal influenza vaccination are few, the authors suggested.

V lost 1 base and J lost 10, with 8 bases in between. This CDR3 comprises 11 residues. CDR1 and CDR2 from the germline V gene are LGHDT and YNNKEL (reference sequence). Specimen: PBMCs from blood, collected about 24 months after vaccination. J is TRBJ2-7 and V is TRBV3-1, with D unclear. The TCR was taken from a man in his fifties or sixties who received an inactivated influenza vaccine. The CDR3 region is CASSQGSQQYF. CDR3 DNA sequence: TGTGCCAGCAGCCAAGGGTCGCAACAGTACTTC.